These 17 T cell receptor beta chains were all obtained from the same sample, sequenced in a study of T-cell reconstitution after alpha-beta-depleted transplantation in children. Unique molecular identifiers featured in how the TCRbeta library was prepared. TCRdb analysed the PCR reads with MiXCR anew, one entry per CDR3 protein. The sample yields about 470,000 distinct CDR3 sequences, over 40% seen once. Sequenced material: PBMCs, taken before TCRalphabeta/CD19-depleted stem cell transplant. The receptors come from a girl aged 2 to 10 with aplastic anemia, due to receive a stem cell transplant.

This clonotype occurred a few times. This chain connects TRBV12-3 or TRBV12-4 to TRBJ2-1; 8 bases map to TRBD1. This CDR3 contains 15 residues. With V trimmed by 6 bases and J by 6 bases, 10 bases remained unmatched. CDR3: CASSLGTGTPNEQFF. The CDR3 DNA sequence: TGTGCCAGCAGCCTAGGGACAGGTACGCCCAATGAGCAGTTCTTC.

The J gene is TRBJ2-2, the V gene TRBV7-6; 14 bases match TRBD2. This CDR3 has 17 amino acids. Germline V gene data show CDR1 as SGHVS and CDR2 as FNYEAQ. Losses at the gene ends were 5 bases for V and 7 bases for J; bases not matched to a gene: 9. CDR3: CASSRGTSGSYGGELFF. DNA for the CDR3: TGTGCCAGCAGCCGAGGGACTAGCGGGAGTTACGGCGGGGAGCTGTTTTTT. The variable domain in full, with the rest retrieved from reference TRBV7-6 and TRBJ2-2, is GAGVSQSPRYKVTKRGQDVALRCDPISGHVSLYWYRQALGQGPEFLTYFNYEAQQDKSGLPNDRFSAERPEGSISTLTIQRTEQRDSAMYRCASSRGTSGSYGGELFFGEGSRLTVL.

This chain connects TRBV29-1 to TRBJ2-2, with 7 bases aligning to TRBD1. The germline gives CDR1 SQVTM, CDR2 ANQGSEA. V was clipped by 6 bases and J by 4 bases; unmatched bases: 2. This CDR3 contains 12 residues. CDR3 region: CSVRQGTGELFF. CDR3 in DNA: TGCAGCGTAAGACAGGGCACCGGGGAGCTGTTTTTT.

The rearrangement uses TRBV5-1 and TRBJ2-7; no definite D call. CDR3 length: 14 amino acids. From germline, CDR1 is SGHRS and CDR2 YFSETQ. V was clipped by 4 bases and J by 3 bases, with 14 bases between them. CDR3 loop: CASSQVRADYEQYF. The DNA of the CDR3 is TGCGCCAGCAGCCAGGTCCGGGCGGACTACGAGCAGTACTTC.

The chain links TRBV28 to TRBJ2-3; TRBD2 might be the D (6 bases). The V and J ends lost 1 base and 4 bases respectively, with 18 bases between them. The CDR3 has 17 residues. The germline V gene has CDR1 MDHEN and CDR2 SYDVKM. The DNA for the CDR3 is TGTGCCAGCAGTTTATCGGGGGTTTCAATGGGCCCAGATACGCAGTATTTT. This sequence encodes CASSLSGVSMGPDTQYF.

The rearrangement uses TRBV28 and TRBJ2-7, with 9 nucleotides matching TRBD2. Per the germline V gene, CDR1 is MDHEN and CDR2 is SYDVKM. Losses at the gene ends were 5 bases for V and 2 bases for J; bases not matched to a gene: 10. This CDR3 is built from 16 residues. The CDR3 here is CASSRYFAGGAYEQYF. The CDR3 nucleotides read TGTGCCAGCAGTCGCTACTTTGCGGGGGGGGCCTACGAGCAGTACTTC. Using reference TRBV28 and TRBJ2-7 for the parts outside the CDR3, the full variable domain is DVKVTQSSRYLVKRTGEKVFLECVQDMDHENMFWYRQDPGLGLRLIYFSYDVKMKEKGDIPEGYSVSREKKERFSLILESASTNQTSMYLCASSRYFAGGAYEQYFGPGTRLTVT.

The chain carries TRBV7-2 and TRBJ2-3; 9 bases match TRBD2. Germline CDR1 and CDR2: SGHTA and FQGNSA. V dropped 1 base and J dropped 8; count of bases not matched to a gene: 7. The CDR3 has 15 residues. CDR3 protein: CASSLEAGGLFTQYF. CDR3 in DNA: TGTGCCAGCAGCTTAGAGGCGGGGGGGCTTTTTACGCAGTATTTT.

Worth noting for this clonotype: A much larger clone is a single base away; this may be a read error. This chain's CDR3 is CASRIGSSGSGANVLTF. The CDR3 DNA is TGTGCCAGTAGAATAGGATCTTCCGGCTCTGGGGCCAACGTCCTGACTTTC. The genes are TRBV19 and TRBJ2-6; no clear D. The length of the CDR3 is 17 residues. Germline CDR1 reads LNHDA; CDR2 reads SQIVND (reference sequence).

This clonotype was counted many times. The rearrangement joins TRBV7-9 to TRBJ1-2; D gene unclear. The V end lost 5 bases, the J end lost 0 bases, and 10 bases lay between the germline ends. CDR3 length equals 14 residues. CDR1 is SEHNR and CDR2 is FQNEAQ in the germline V gene (reference sequence). CDR3 nucleotide sequence: TGTGCCAGCAGCAGGATAACGCCTAACTATGGCTACACCTTC. It translates to CASSRITPNYGYTF. Filled out from reference TRBV7-9 and TRBJ1-2, the complete variable domain reads DTGVSQNPRHKITKRGQNVTFRCDPISEHNRLYWYRQTLGQGPEFLTYFQNEAQLEKSRLLSDRFSAERPKGSFSTLEIQRTEQGDSAMYLCASSRITPNYGYTFGSGTRLTVV.

This clonotype was observed many times. The V call is TRBV12-3 or TRBV12-4, the J call TRBJ1-3; D remains unclear. V was clipped by 8 bases and J by 4 bases, with 12 bases between them. The CDR3 is 13 residues long. The CDR3 loop reads CASDSGTGNTIYF. In DNA form, the CDR3 reads TGTGCCAGCGATTCGGGTACAGGAAACACCATATATTTT.

V gene TRBV20-1 combines with J gene TRBJ2-7; 10 bases match TRBD2. V was pared by 6 bases and J by 6 bases, with 14 bases of the junction left unmatched. The V gene's germline CDR1 is DFQATT and CDR2 SNEGSKA (reference sequence). The CDR3 consists of 15 residues. CDR3 amino acids: CSARRLAGVAGEQYF. As DNA, the CDR3 is TGCAGTGCCAGGCGTCTAGCGGGAGTAGCCGGCGAGCAGTACTTC.

The chain recombines TRBV29-1 with TRBJ1-1; no reliable D call. V was pared by 4 bases and J by 1 base, with 7 bases between. CDR3 length equals 12 residues. CDR1 is SQVTM and CDR2 is ANQGSEA in the germline V gene. CDR3 loop: CSVVVPNTEAFF. The CDR3 DNA reads TGCAGCGTTGTCGTTCCGAACACTGAAGCTTTCTTT. The full variable domain, with the rest looked up from reference TRBV29-1 and TRBJ1-1, is SAVISQKPSRDICQRGTSLTIQCQVDSQVTMMFWYRQQPGQSLTLIATANQGSEATYESGFVIDKFPISRPNLTFSTLTVSNMSPEDSSIYLCSVVVPNTEAFFGQGTRLTVV.

Ten or more counts support this clonotype. The chain uses TRBV6-5 and TRBJ1-1; D not certain. Trimming took off 5 bases at V and 0 bases at J, with 1 base between the two ends. Germline assignment: CDR1 MNHEY and CDR2 SVGAGI. The CDR3 has 11 residues. This CDR3 is CASSMNTEAFF. CDR3 sequence (DNA): TGTGCCAGCAGTATGAACACTGAAGCTTTCTTT.

This clonotype came up a few times. The CDR3 region is CASSLAGNRGYYNEQFF. CDR3 nucleotide sequence: TGTGCCAGCAGTCTAGCAGGCAACAGGGGTTACTACAATGAGCAGTTCTTC. This chain joins TRBV7-2 and TRBJ2-1; 7 nucleotides align to TRBD1. The CDR3 runs 17 residues. The germline V gene has CDR1 SGHTA and CDR2 FQGNSA. With V trimmed by 6 bases and J by 3 bases, 14 bases remained unmatched.

The table lists this clonotype with a few counts. V gene TRBV4-3 combines with J gene TRBJ2-1; 9 bases line up with TRBD2. This CDR3 is built from 15 residues. Germline CDR1 LGHNA, CDR2 YSLEER. Trimming at V came to 1 base and at J to 4 bases, leaving 2 bases not matched to a gene. The CDR3 sequence is CASSQGSGRYNEQFF. The CDR3 nucleotides read TGCGCCAGCAGCCAAGGTAGCGGGAGATACAATGAGCAGTTCTTC.

In this sample, this clonotype turned up a few times. V and J are TRBV4-1 and TRBJ2-1; 9 nucleotides line up with TRBD2. The CDR3 loop spans 17 amino acids. V dropped 0 bases and J dropped 4; count of bases not matched to a gene: 7. Germline CDR1 reads MGHRA; CDR2 reads YSYEKL. CDR3 in amino acids: CASSQDVETSGYNEQFF. The CDR3 nucleotides are TGCGCCAGCAGCCAAGACGTGGAGACTAGCGGTTACAATGAGCAGTTCTTC.

This clonotype was seen ten or more times. Here the CDR3 reads CASRRGTTSYEQYF. CDR3 DNA: TGTGCCAGCAGGCGCGGGACTACCTCCTACGAGCAGTACTTC. This chain connects TRBV13 to TRBJ2-7; TRBD2 matches 7 bases. Trimming took 6 bases from V and 0 from J; bases not matched to a gene: 5. This CDR3 region has 14 residues. The germline V gene has CDR1 PRHDT and CDR2 FYEKMQ (reference sequence).